A selection of T cell receptor beta chains follows, all from one sample in a study of blood T cell repertoires in COVID-19. The data were produced by immunoSEQ multiplex PCR, yet TCRdb's version contains in-frame clones alone and is incomplete. The sample lists 300,000 to 400,000 clones, roughly 89% occurring once. Sequencing was carried out using PBMCs or T cells enriched from blood (not recorded which). The origin of the receptors is a man aged 55 to 70 who had recovered from COVID-19. Each CDR3 is given with its conserved first and last residue. D genes are given only for firm matches. Size tells how often a clone was seen (once, few, many) or the class of an expanded clone, and some rows leave it out.

j_call: TRBJ2-5
d_call: .
v_call: TRBV11-2
clone_size: .
cdr3_aa: CASSSRLAETQYF
cdr3_nt: TGTGCCAGCAGCTCCAGGTTAGCGGAGACCCAGTACTTC

j_call: TRBJ1-2
d_call: .
v_call: TRBV27
clone_size: .
cdr3_aa: CASSVDRRVGGYTF
cdr3_nt: TGTGCCAGCAGTGTCGACAGGAGAGTCGGGGGCTACACCTTC

j_call: TRBJ2-5
d_call: TRBD1
v_call: TRBV19
clone_size: .
cdr3_aa: CASSDDRATQETQYF
cdr3_nt: TGTGCCAGTAGTGATGACAGGGCTACTCAAGAGACCCAGTACTTC

j_call: TRBJ2-3
d_call: .
v_call: TRBV24-1
clone_size: .
cdr3_aa: CATSDADTSTDTQYF
cdr3_nt: TGTGCCACCAGTGATGCGGACACAAGCACAGATACGCAGTATTTT

j_call: TRBJ2-7
d_call: .
v_call: TRBV7-9
clone_size: .
cdr3_aa: CASSLRGLREQYF
cdr3_nt: TGTGCCAGCAGCTTAAGGGGACTCCGGGAGCAGTACTTC

j_call: TRBJ1-6
d_call: .
v_call: TRBV27
clone_size: once
cdr3_aa: CASSSSSNSPLHF
cdr3_nt: TGTGCCAGCAGTTCGAGCTCCAATTCACCCCTCCACTTT

j_call: TRBJ2-3
d_call: .
v_call: TRBV3-1/TRBV3-2
clone_size: .
cdr3_aa: CASSQVVDGLTDTQYF
cdr3_nt: TGTGCCAGCAGTCAAGTGGTCGACGGACTCACAGATACGCAGTATTTT

j_call: TRBJ1-1
d_call: .
v_call: TRBV6-5
clone_size: .
cdr3_aa: CASRTAFSTEAFF
cdr3_nt: TGTGCCAGCCGAACTGCTTTTTCAACTGAAGCTTTCTTT

j_call: TRBJ2-1
d_call: .
v_call: TRBV29-1
clone_size: .
cdr3_aa: CSYSPLNNEQFF
cdr3_nt: TGCAGCTACAGCCCTCTCAACAATGAGCAGTTCTTC

j_call: TRBJ1-2
d_call: .
v_call: TRBV9
clone_size: .
cdr3_aa: CASQGRGAYGYTF
cdr3_nt: TGTGCCAGCCAAGGCCGGGGGGCATATGGCTACACCTTC

j_call: TRBJ1-5
d_call: .
v_call: TRBV7-2
clone_size: .
cdr3_aa: CASSLVGGVSNQPQHF
cdr3_nt: TGTGCCAGCAGCTTAGTAGGCGGGGTGAGCAATCAGCCCCAGCATTTT

j_call: TRBJ1-2
d_call: .
v_call: TRBV2
clone_size: few
cdr3_aa: CASSETDWYGYTF
cdr3_nt: TGTGCCAGCAGTGAAACAGATTGGTATGGCTACACCTTC

j_call: TRBJ2-5
d_call: .
v_call: TRBV7-9
clone_size: .
cdr3_aa: CASSWPGTNPGGNF
cdr3_nt: TGTGCCAGCAGCTGGCCAGGGACGAACCCTGGGGGGAACTTC

j_call: TRBJ2-5
d_call: TRBD2
v_call: TRBV19
clone_size: .
cdr3_aa: CASSRATSGNQETQYF
cdr3_nt: TGTGCCAGTAGTAGGGCGACTAGCGGAAACCAAGAGACCCAGTACTTC

j_call: TRBJ1-2
d_call: .
v_call: TRBV19
clone_size: .
cdr3_aa: CASSMQAIYGYTF
cdr3_nt: TGTGCCAGTAGTATGCAGGCGATCTATGGCTACACCTTC

j_call: TRBJ1-5
d_call: .
v_call: TRBV6-6
clone_size: once
cdr3_aa: CASSHPPGQGQGNQPQHF
cdr3_nt: TGTGCCAGCAGTCACCCCCCTGGGCAGGGTCAGGGCAATCAGCCCCAGCATTTT

j_call: TRBJ2-5
d_call: TRBD2
v_call: TRBV5-8
clone_size: .
cdr3_aa: CASSLTLGLAGGETQYF
cdr3_nt: TGTGCCAGCAGCTTGACGCTCGGACTAGCGGGAGGTGAGACCCAGTACTTC

j_call: TRBJ2-1
d_call: TRBD2
v_call: TRBV2
clone_size: .
cdr3_aa: CASSQGLAGIGEQFF
cdr3_nt: TGTGCCAGCAGTCAGGGACTAGCGGGAATAGGAGAGCAGTTCTTC

j_call: TRBJ2-1
d_call: .
v_call: TRBV5-8
clone_size: .
cdr3_aa: CASSSLGLLHNEQFF
cdr3_nt: TGTGCCAGCAGCTCGTTGGGACTCCTCCACAATGAGCAGTTCTTC

j_call: TRBJ2-7
d_call: TRBD1
v_call: TRBV7-8
clone_size: .
cdr3_aa: CASSPGRTGKEGTYEQYF
cdr3_nt: TGTGCCAGCAGCCCAGGGCGGACAGGGAAGGAAGGGACCTACGAGCAGTACTTC

j_call: TRBJ2-7
d_call: .
v_call: TRBV7-2
clone_size: .
cdr3_aa: CASSLAGGREQYF
cdr3_nt: TGTGCCAGCAGCTTAGCGGGAGGACGCGAGCAGTACTTC

j_call: TRBJ2-3
d_call: .
v_call: TRBV21-1
clone_size: .
cdr3_aa: CASIENTGQTNTDTQYF
cdr3_nt: TGTGCCAGCATAGAAAATACGGGACAGACAAACACAGATACGCAGTATTTT

j_call: TRBJ2-2
d_call: .
v_call: TRBV28
clone_size: .
cdr3_aa: CASTRGGPTGELFF
cdr3_nt: TGTGCCAGCACTAGGGGGGGGCCCACCGGGGAGCTGTTTTTT

j_call: TRBJ2-7
d_call: .
v_call: TRBV6-2/TRBV6-3
clone_size: once
cdr3_aa: CASSYARTPYEQYF
cdr3_nt: TGTGCCAGCAGTTACGCCCGGACACCCTACGAGCAGTACTTC

j_call: TRBJ1-4
d_call: TRBD1
v_call: TRBV5-1
clone_size: .
cdr3_aa: CASSLLTGANEKLFF
cdr3_nt: TGCGCCAGCAGTCTTTTGACAGGGGCTAATGAAAAACTGTTTTTT

j_call: TRBJ2-1
d_call: TRBD2
v_call: TRBV7-2
clone_size: .
cdr3_aa: CASSPRTSGSSYNEQFF
cdr3_nt: TGTGCCAGCAGCCCCAGGACTAGCGGGAGCTCCTACAATGAGCAGTTCTTC

j_call: TRBJ1-1
d_call: .
v_call: TRBV5-6
clone_size: .
cdr3_aa: CASSLETKVGAFF
cdr3_nt: TGTGCCAGCAGCTTGGAAACTAAAGTTGGAGCTTTCTTT

j_call: TRBJ2-2
d_call: TRBD1
v_call: TRBV7-3
clone_size: .
cdr3_aa: CASSSQGASGTGELFF
cdr3_nt: TGTGCCAGCAGCTCCCAGGGGGCATCGGGCACCGGGGAGCTGTTTTTT

j_call: TRBJ2-1
d_call: .
v_call: TRBV30
clone_size: .
cdr3_aa: CAWGRSGSEQFF
cdr3_nt: TGTGCCTGGGGCCGAAGCGGTAGTGAGCAGTTCTTC

j_call: TRBJ2-7
d_call: TRBD2
v_call: TRBV28
clone_size: .
cdr3_aa: CASSRTSSEQYF
cdr3_nt: TGTGCCAGCAGCCGGACTAGTTCCGAGCAGTACTTC

j_call: TRBJ2-3
d_call: .
v_call: TRBV18
clone_size: .
cdr3_aa: CASSPYTDGTDTQYF
cdr3_nt: TGTGCCAGCTCACCTTACACAGATGGGACAGATACGCAGTATTTT

j_call: TRBJ2-3
d_call: TRBD2
v_call: TRBV7-9
clone_size: once
cdr3_aa: CASSLAGLAIDTQYF
cdr3_nt: TGTGCCAGCAGCTTAGCCGGACTAGCGATTGATACGCAGTATTTT

j_call: TRBJ1-4
d_call: .
v_call: TRBV18
clone_size: .
cdr3_aa: CASSPRGEKLFF
cdr3_nt: TGTGCCAGCTCACCAAGGGGTGAAAAACTGTTTTTT

j_call: TRBJ2-3
d_call: TRBD2
v_call: TRBV5-1
clone_size: .
cdr3_aa: CASSLAGGPSIDTQYF
cdr3_nt: TGCGCCAGCAGTCTAGCGGGAGGGCCGTCTATCGATACGCAGTATTTT

j_call: TRBJ2-3
d_call: TRBD2
v_call: TRBV27
clone_size: .
cdr3_aa: CASSLIPSGSIADTQYF
cdr3_nt: TGTGCCAGCAGTTTAATCCCTAGCGGGAGCATCGCAGATACGCAGTATTTT

j_call: TRBJ1-1
d_call: .
v_call: TRBV2
clone_size: .
cdr3_aa: CASREDLLMNTEAFF
cdr3_nt: TGTGCCAGCAGGGAAGACTTACTAATGAACACTGAAGCTTTCTTT

j_call: TRBJ2-6
d_call: .
v_call: TRBV7-9
clone_size: .
cdr3_aa: CATKTGTGANVLTF
cdr3_nt: TGTGCCACGAAAACAGGTACCGGGGCCAACGTCCTGACTTTC

j_call: TRBJ2-2
d_call: TRBD2
v_call: TRBV30
clone_size: .
cdr3_aa: CAWSVESLAGGSWWAGELFF
cdr3_nt: TGTGCCTGGAGTGTAGAGAGTCTAGCGGGAGGGAGTTGGTGGGCCGGGGAGCTGTTTTTT

j_call: TRBJ1-1
d_call: .
v_call: TRBV10-2
clone_size: .
cdr3_aa: CASSERGSNTEAFF
cdr3_nt: TGCGCCAGCAGTGAGAGGGGCTCTAACACTGAAGCTTTCTTT

j_call: TRBJ1-5
d_call: TRBD1
v_call: TRBV27
clone_size: .
cdr3_aa: CASSLLGTGGSNQPQHF
cdr3_nt: TGTGCCAGCAGTTTATTAGGGACAGGGGGGAGCAATCAGCCCCAGCATTTT

j_call: TRBJ1-3
d_call: .
v_call: TRBV28
clone_size: .
cdr3_aa: CASNLQPDSGNTIYF
cdr3_nt: TGTGCCAGCAACCTACAGCCTGACTCTGGAAACACCATATATTTT

j_call: TRBJ1-2
d_call: .
v_call: TRBV5-5
clone_size: .
cdr3_aa: CASSLARNYGYTF
cdr3_nt: TGTGCCAGCAGCTTAGCGAGGAACTATGGCTACACCTTC

j_call: TRBJ1-2
d_call: .
v_call: TRBV9
clone_size: .
cdr3_aa: CASSVSPLEGYTF
cdr3_nt: TGTGCCAGCAGCGTCTCCCCTCTGGAGGGCTACACCTTC

j_call: TRBJ1-4
d_call: TRBD1
v_call: TRBV6-5
clone_size: .
cdr3_aa: CASSRVRGEPEKLFF
cdr3_nt: TGTGCCAGCAGCCGTGTCAGGGGGGAACCTGAAAAACTGTTTTTT

j_call: TRBJ2-7
d_call: .
v_call: TRBV2
clone_size: .
cdr3_aa: CARLTGNEQYF
cdr3_nt: TGTGCCAGGCTGACAGGAAACGAGCAGTACTTC

j_call: TRBJ1-5
d_call: .
v_call: TRBV9
clone_size: few
cdr3_aa: CASSAQGGQPQHF
cdr3_nt: TGTGCCAGCAGCGCCCAGGGAGGGCAGCCCCAGCATTTT

j_call: TRBJ1-5
d_call: .
v_call: TRBV12-3/TRBV12-4
clone_size: .
cdr3_aa: CASSLIADQPQHF
cdr3_nt: TGTGCCAGCAGTTTGATAGCCGATCAGCCCCAGCATTTT

j_call: TRBJ2-1
d_call: .
v_call: TRBV28
clone_size: .
cdr3_aa: CASSSWVSGRFNEQFF
cdr3_nt: TGTGCCAGCAGTAGTTGGGTCAGCGGGCGATTCAATGAGCAGTTCTTC

j_call: TRBJ2-3
d_call: TRBD2
v_call: TRBV11-2
clone_size: .
cdr3_aa: CASSFDPLTSYSTDTQYF
cdr3_nt: TGTGCCAGCAGCTTTGACCCCTTGACTAGCTACAGCACAGATACGCAGTATTTT

j_call: TRBJ2-2
d_call: .
v_call: TRBV12-5
clone_size: .
cdr3_aa: CASGSWQGQDTGELFF
cdr3_nt: TGTGCTAGTGGGTCCTGGCAAGGCCAGGACACCGGGGAGCTGTTTTTT

j_call: TRBJ2-5
d_call: TRBD2
v_call: TRBV7-3
clone_size: .
cdr3_aa: CASSLTGTSGETQYF
cdr3_nt: TGTGCCAGCAGCTTAACTGGGACTAGCGGAGAGACCCAGTACTTC

j_call: TRBJ2-7
d_call: TRBD2
v_call: TRBV3-1/TRBV3-2
clone_size: .
cdr3_aa: CASSQERGGRFSYEQYF
cdr3_nt: TGTGCCAGCAGCCAAGAACGCGGCGGGAGGTTCTCCTACGAGCAGTACTTC